Given below is one TCR beta chain in context. The CDR3 runs to 13 residues. Germline V gene sequence: CDR1 MDHEN, CDR2 SYDVKM. V lost 8 bases, J lost 2 bases, and 4 bases stayed unmatched. A J-beta primer mix and a sample-barcoded 5' primer were used in a second PCR of roughly 7 to 12 cycles. Using its own MiXCR run on the 5' RACE reads, TCRdb lists one record per CDR3 protein. This table has about 730,000 distinct CDR3 sequences, approximately 39% appearing once. This sample is drawn from a study of blood T cells in healthy people across ages. The sequencing input was blood. The clonotype originates from a woman aged 55-70 years in good health. This rearrangement joins TRBV28 to TRBJ2-3; 7 bases are shared with TRBD2. CDR3 sequence reads: CASGGGNTDTQYF. CDR3 in DNA: TGTGCCAGCGGGGGGGGGAACACAGATACGCAGTATTTT.